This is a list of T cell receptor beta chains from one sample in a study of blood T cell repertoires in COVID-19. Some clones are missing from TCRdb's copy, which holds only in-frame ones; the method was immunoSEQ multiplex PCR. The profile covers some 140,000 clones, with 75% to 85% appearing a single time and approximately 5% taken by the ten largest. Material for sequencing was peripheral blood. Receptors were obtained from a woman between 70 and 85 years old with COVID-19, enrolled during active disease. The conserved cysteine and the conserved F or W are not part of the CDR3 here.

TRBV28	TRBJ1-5	ASRVGQGRSSNQPQH
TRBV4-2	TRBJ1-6	ASSPQGQGQKEDSPLH
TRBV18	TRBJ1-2	ASSLEGGRGYT
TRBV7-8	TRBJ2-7	ASSLGGRNSVYEQY
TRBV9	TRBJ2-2	ASSPGGVGELF
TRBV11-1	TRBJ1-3	ASSWGQGDGNTIY
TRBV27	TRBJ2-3	ASSSGGGSDTQY
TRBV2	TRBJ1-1	ASKRGPTEAF
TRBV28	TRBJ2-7	ASSLEISNYEQY
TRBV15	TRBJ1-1	ATSRDEFPRDNNTEAF
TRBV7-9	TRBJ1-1	ASSLQGANEAF
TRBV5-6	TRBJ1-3	ASSKGGVGGNTIY
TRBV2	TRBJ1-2	ASKIDRSNYGYT
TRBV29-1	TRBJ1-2	SVVVAFTGSLGYGYT
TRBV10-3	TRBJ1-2	AITPEGGYGYT
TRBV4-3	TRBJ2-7	ASSQDGAGLYEQY
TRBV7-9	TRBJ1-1	ASSPPGTGNRAEAF
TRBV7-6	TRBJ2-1	ASSLNSARGGGEQF
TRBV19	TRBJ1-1	ASQDSKNTEAF
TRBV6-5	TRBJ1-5	ASSFTGDQPQH
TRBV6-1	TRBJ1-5	ASSDRGVGNQPQH
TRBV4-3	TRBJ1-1	ASSQEERGGTEAF
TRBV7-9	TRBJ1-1	ASSLRDSDTEAF
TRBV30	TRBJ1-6	AWSQDRINSPLH
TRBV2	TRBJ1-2	ASRTDRSSYGYT
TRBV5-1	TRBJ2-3	ASSTRTSGGRTDTQY
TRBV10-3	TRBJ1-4	AISAQGLGTEKLF
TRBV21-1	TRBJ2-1	ASSKSGAGAKYNEQF
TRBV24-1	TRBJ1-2	ATSDQKLGGYT
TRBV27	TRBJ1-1	ASSLTGQSTEAF
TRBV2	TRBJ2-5	ASIGGVGETQY
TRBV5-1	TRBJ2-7	ASSSWVASEQY
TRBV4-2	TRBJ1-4	ASSQDQMALRGEKLF
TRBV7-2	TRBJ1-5	ASTPTANNQPQH
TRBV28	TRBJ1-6	ATRRNQGWGSPLH
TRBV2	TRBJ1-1	ASSPPTANTEAF
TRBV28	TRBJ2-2	ASRGPGQGARGTGELF
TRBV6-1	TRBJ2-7	ASSEAGLWTYPYEQY
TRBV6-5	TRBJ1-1	ASSPILNTEAF
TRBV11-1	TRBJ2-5	ASSAGQSQETQY
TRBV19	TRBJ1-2	ASSTGGTAHYGYT